Each of the 3 T cell receptor beta chains below was sequenced from the same sample in a study of cytomegalovirus exposure and HLA in healthy donors. Assay: immunoSEQ multiplex PCR; the TCRdb copy retains only in-frame clones and omits some. The data contain hundreds of thousands of clones, around nine tenths of them seen just once; the ten biggest clones take up around 0.92%. Sequenced sample: PBMCs. Receptors were obtained from a woman aged 18-29 years in good health and CMV-seronegative.

V gene TRBV6-6 combines with J gene TRBJ2-7; D is undetermined. The CDR3 extends over 12 amino acids. CDR1 and CDR2 (germline): MNHNY, SVGAGI (reference sequence). The V end lost 4 bases, the J end lost 9 bases, and 13 bases lay between the germline ends. CDR3 amino acids: CASSFLRSPQYF. The CDR3 nucleotides read TGTGCCAGCAGTTTTTTGAGGTCCCCGCAGTACTTC.

This CDR3 is CASSAGLAGSLSSYEQYF. The DNA for the CDR3 is TGTGCCAGCAGCGCAGGACTAGCGGGCTCTCTCAGCTCCTACGAGCAGTACTTC. This chain links TRBV7-6 with TRBJ2-7; 11 nucleotides line up with TRBD2. Germline assignment: CDR1 SGHVS and CDR2 FNYEAQ. The CDR3 sequence is 18 residues long. With 5 bases clipped from V and 0 bases from J, the junction kept 12 bases outside the gene matches. Supplemented by reference TRBV7-6 and TRBJ2-7, the full variable domain reads GAGVSQSPRYKVTKRGQDVALRCDPISGHVSLYWYRQALGQGPEFLTYFNYEAQQDKSGLPNDRFSAERPEGSISTLTIQRTEQRDSAMYRCASSAGLAGSLSSYEQYFGPGTRLTVT.

About this clone: Distinct nucleotide sequences in the sample also encode this CDR3. CDR3 residues: CASSLEATYEQYF. CDR3 coding DNA: TGCGCCAGCAGCTTGGAAGCGACCTACGAGCAGTACTTC. The chain employs TRBV5-1 and TRBJ2-7; no clear D gene. Deletions cut 0 bases from V and 2 bases from J, with 6 bases between. The CDR3 extends over 13 amino acids. Germline CDR1 is SGHRS and CDR2 is YFSETQ. Looking up the rest from reference TRBV5-1 and TRBJ2-7 gives the full variable domain: KAGVTQTPRYLIKTRGQQVTLSCSPISGHRSVSWYQQTPGQGLQFLFEYFSETQRNKGNFPGRFSGRQFSNSRSEMNVSTLELGDSALYLCASSLEATYEQYFGPGTRLTVT.